Listed here are 19 T cell receptor beta chains from one sample, sequenced in a study of shared clonotypes between healthy human individuals. TCRdb's copy holds only in-frame clones and misses some; the assay was immunoSEQ multiplex PCR. Of about 2.4 million clones listed, roughly 93% are singletons. The sample consisted of naive CD4+ T cells from PBMCs. As to subset: CD45RA+ positively selected. The receptors were sampled from a man between 18 and 29 years old in good health. Some clones in this sample may be carry-over from other donors' samples.

The rearrangement joins TRBV5-5 to TRBJ2-7; possibly TRBD1 for D (6 bases). Germline values: CDR1 SGHKS, CDR2 YYEKEE (reference sequence). This CDR3 spans 14 amino acids. The V end lost 4 bases, the J end lost 2 bases, and 13 bases lay between the germline ends. The DNA for the CDR3 is TGTGCCAGCAGCCCTGGGGGCAGGACCTACGAGCAGTACTTC. Protein product: CASSPGGRTYEQYF. The full variable domain, rest sourced from reference TRBV5-5 and TRBJ2-7, is DAGVTQSPTHLIKTRGQQVTLRCSPISGHKSVSWYQQVLGQGPQFIFQYYEKEERGRGNFPDRFSARQFPNYSSELNVNALLLGDSALYLCASSPGGRTYEQYFGPGTRLTVT.

V and J are TRBV6-5 and TRBJ1-2; tentatively, D is TRBD1 (6 bases). CDR1 and CDR2 from the germline V gene are MNHEY and SVGAGI. V was clipped by 10 bases and J by 4 bases, with 16 bases between them. The CDR3 runs to 13 residues. This chain's CDR3 is CATLQGGSYGYTF. CDR3 coding DNA: TGTGCCACCTTACAGGGAGGAAGCTATGGCTACACCTTC.

The J gene is TRBJ2-7, the V gene TRBV9; 10 nucleotides align to TRBD2. Germline values: CDR1 SGDLS, CDR2 YYNGEE. J was trimmed by 2 bases and V by 5 bases; bases with no gene match: 4. CDR3 length equals 14 residues. In DNA, the CDR3 is TGTGCCAGCAGTAGGACTAGCGGTACCTACGAGCAGTACTTC. This gives the protein CASSRTSGTYEQYF.

A few counts support this clone. The V and J genes are TRBV10-3 and TRBJ2-7, with D perhaps assigned TRBD1 or TRBD2 (6 bases each). Germline CDR1 is ENHRY and CDR2 is SYGVKD. The CDR3 runs to 14 residues. Trimming cost V 4 bases and J 1 base, with 11 bases left between them. CDR3 protein: CAISGGGQSYEQYF. In DNA form, the CDR3 reads TGTGCCATCAGTGGGGGAGGACAGTCCTACGAGCAGTACTTC.

The chain uses TRBV7-9 and TRBJ2-5; 7 bases are a match to TRBD2. CDR3 length: 15 residues. The J segment lost 7 bases and the V segment lost 3 bases, leaving 11 bases of the junction unmatched. The germline gives CDR1 SEHNR, CDR2 FQNEAQ (reference sequence). The CDR3 sequence: CASSFGLVGERTQYF. In DNA form, the CDR3 reads TGTGCCAGCAGCTTTGGACTAGTGGGAGAGAGGACCCAGTACTTC. The entire variable domain, with the rest obtained from reference TRBV7-9 and TRBJ2-5, is as follows: DTGVSQNPRHKITKRGQNVTFRCDPISEHNRLYWYRQTLGQGPEFLTYFQNEAQLEKSRLLSDRFSAERPKGSFSTLEIQRTEQGDSAMYLCASSFGLVGERTQYFGPGTRLLVL.

This chain uses TRBV5-6 with TRBJ2-1; D gene unclear. V lost 2 bases to trimming and J lost 2 bases, with 11 bases between them. Germline assignment: CDR1 SGHDT and CDR2 YYEEEE. The CDR3 is made up of 15 amino acids. In nucleotides, the CDR3 is TGTGCCAGCAGCTTATGGCGGAGCCCCTACAATGAGCAGTTCTTC. Residues: CASSLWRSPYNEQFF. Based on the CDR3 plus reference TRBV5-6 and TRBJ2-1, the full variable domain is DAGVTQSPTHLIKTRGQQVTLRCSPKSGHDTVSWYQQALGQGPQFIFQYYEEEERQRGNFPDRFSGHQFPNYSSELNVNALLLGDSALYLCASSLWRSPYNEQFFGPGTRLTVL.

This rearrangement joins TRBV5-1 to TRBJ1-1; D may be TRBD1 (5 bases). This CDR3 has 15 amino acids. Germline CDR1 SGHRS, CDR2 YFSETQ. Between the trimmed V and J ends, which lost 4 bases and 4 bases, there was a span of 17 bases. CDR3 sequence (DNA): TGCGCCAGCAGCCGACGGGGCGGAGAGGGCACTGAAGCTTTCTTT. This gives the protein CASSRRGGEGTEAFF.

This rearrangement joins TRBV11-1 to TRBJ2-1; possible D gene TRBD2, 5 bases. Germline assignment: CDR1 SGHAT and CDR2 FQDESV (reference sequence). CDR3 size: 15 residues. Trimming took 3 bases from V and 6 from J, leaving 15 bases between them. The CDR3: CASSFQRDRANEQFF. CDR3 coding DNA: TGTGCCAGCAGCTTCCAGAGGGATCGGGCCAATGAGCAGTTCTTC.

A word on this clone: Other DNA sequences in this specimen translate into the identical CDR3. The gene calls are TRBV19 and TRBJ2-7, with D possibly being TRBD1 (6 bases). The CDR3 covers 14 residues. The germline V gene has CDR1 LNHDA and CDR2 SQIVND (reference sequence). With 1 base removed from V and 5 bases from J, the gap between germline ends came to 12 bases. CDR3 amino acids: CASSIGAGVHEQYF. For the CDR3, the DNA is TGTGCCAGTAGTATAGGTGCAGGGGTCCACGAGCAGTACTTC.

DNA of the CDR3: TGTGCCAGCAGCGAGGGTTTTGGGAGAAACTATGGCTACACCTTC. Translation: CASSEGFGRNYGYTF. The chain has TRBV7-2 and TRBJ1-2; D ambiguous. Per germline, CDR1 SGHTA and CDR2 FQGNSA. The ends were cut back, 5 bases at V and 2 bases at J, with 15 bases in the middle. The CDR3 is 15 residues long.

This sequence joins TRBV5-1 and TRBJ1-1, with TRBD1 identical over 9 bases. The germline V gene encodes CDR1 SGHRS and CDR2 YFSETQ. The CDR3 is 16 amino acids. J lost 3 bases, V lost 5 bases, and 11 bases had no gene match. CDR3 protein: CASRKQTGGAYTEAFF. The CDR3 region has the DNA TGCGCCAGCAGAAAGCAAACAGGGGGCGCGTACACTGAAGCTTTCTTT.

The CDR3 loop reads CASSIAGDGTYEQYF. In nucleotides, the CDR3 is TGTGCCAGCAGCATTGCCGGGGACGGAACCTACGAGCAGTACTTC. This rearrangement joins TRBV11-2 to TRBJ2-7; D could derive from TRBD1 or TRBD2 (5 bases each). V was shortened by 5 bases and J by 2 bases, with 16 bases between the two germline ends. The CDR3 consists of 15 residues. The germline CDR1 and CDR2 sequences are SGHAT and FQNNGV.

This clone was recorded only once. The sample has other DNA sequences that encode this CDR3 too. The chain carries TRBV7-3 and TRBJ2-1; 8 bases map to TRBD2. Trimming cost V 5 bases and J 2 bases; bases outside gene matches: 5. Germline V lookup: CDR1 SGHTA, CDR2 FQGTGA. The CDR3 loop spans 15 amino acids. The CDR3 bases are TGTGCCAGCAGCCCAACTAGCGGCACCTACAATGAGCAGTTCTTC. Encoded protein: CASSPTSGTYNEQFF.

Details on this clone: A junction boundary mismatches the germline segment, possibly from a read error. The chain employs TRBV13 and TRBJ2-1; D is undetermined. Germline V CDR1 and CDR2: PRHDT, FYEKMQ (reference sequence). The CDR3 has 12 amino acids. As DNA, the CDR3 is TGTGCCAGCAGCTTAAAGGTCGGAAAGGCAGTCTTC. This codes for CASSLKVGKAVF.

The chain combines TRBV19 with TRBJ1-1; D gene uncertain. CDR3 length: 13 residues. The V gene lost 1 base and the J gene lost 6 bases, with 9 bases spanning the gap. CDR1 is LNHDA and CDR2 is SQIVND in the germline V gene (reference sequence). Written as DNA, the CDR3 is TGTGCCAGTAGTATAGGTCCCAAGGCTGAAGCTTTCTTT. Protein sequence: CASSIGPKAEAFF.

The gene calls are TRBV30 and TRBJ1-6, with TRBD1 as a possible D gene (5 bases). Germline CDR1 reads GTSNPN; CDR2 reads SVGIG (reference sequence). CDR3 length: 14 amino acids. V was trimmed by 0 bases and J by 9 bases, leaving 12 bases between them. CDR3 nucleotides: TGTGCCTGGAGTGTGGGCAGGGAGAGTTCACCCCTCCACTTT. Its protein is CAWSVGRESSPLHF.

A remark on this clone: This same CDR3 is encoded by further DNA sequences in the sample. The chain combines TRBV5-1 with TRBJ1-4, with unresolved D. The CDR3 consists of 15 residues. V was clipped by 0 bases and J by 3 bases, with 9 bases between them. From germline, CDR1 is SGHRS and CDR2 YFSETQ. The CDR3 nucleotides read TGCGCCAGCAGCTTGGAATCTGGGTCTAATGAAAAACTGTTTTTT. Translation: CASSLESGSNEKLFF. The whole variable domain, remainder taken from reference TRBV5-1 and TRBJ1-4, is KAGVTQTPRYLIKTRGQQVTLSCSPISGHRSVSWYQQTPGQGLQFLFEYFSETQRNKGNFPGRFSGRQFSNSRSEMNVSTLELGDSALYLCASSLESGSNEKLFFGSGTQLSVL.

Here the CDR3 DNA reads TGTGCCAGCAGCCAAGCCCTAGGACAGTTCTTTCAAGAGACCCAGTACTTC. Translating it yields CASSQALGQFFQETQYF. The rearrangement joins TRBV14 to TRBJ2-5; D possibly corresponds to TRBD1 (6 bases). In germline, CDR1 is SGHDN, CDR2 FVKESK. The CDR3 extends over 17 amino acids. The V end lost 1 base, the J end lost 2 bases, and 17 bases lay between the germline ends. Full variable domain (missing parts from reference TRBV14 and TRBJ2-5): EAGVTQFPSHSVIEKGQTVTLRCDPISGHDNLYWYRRVMGKEIKFLLHFVKESKQDESGMPNNRFLAERTGGTYSTLKVQPAELEDSGVYFCASSQALGQFFQETQYFGPGTRLLVL.

The gene calls are TRBV5-4 and TRBJ2-7; D is ambiguous. This CDR3 is built from 14 residues. CDR1 and CDR2 (germline): SGHNT, YYREEE (reference sequence). The V end was cut by 3 bases, the J end by 6 bases, with 16 bases between. The CDR3, as DNA: TGTGCCAGCAGCTCCGGTGGGCGTAATGGCGAGCAGTACTTC. It yields the protein CASSSGGRNGEQYF.